Presented here are 22 T cell receptor beta chains from one specimen sequenced in a study of OX40 agonist ivuxolimab in advanced cancers. Sequencing used immunoSEQ multiplex PCR; TCRdb keeps in-frame clones, though not all of them. The profile covers about 25,000 clones, with 65% to 90% appearing a single time and roughly two fifths taken by the ten largest. Sequencing was performed on CD4+ or CD8+ T cells sorted from blood, taken in a trial of the OX40 agonist ivuxolimab. The receptors come from an adult with an advanced solid tumor such as melanoma, head and neck, liver or kidney cancer.

This clone was seen a single time. The chain uses TRBV6-5 and TRBJ1-2; D gene ambiguous. CDR3 size: 15 residues. The germline CDR1 and CDR2 sequences are MNHEY and SVGAGI. V was cut by 5 bases and J by 5 bases, with 18 bases left in between. As DNA, the CDR3 is TGTGCCAGCAGTCCCTCGAGGAACGGACGGTATGGCTACACCTTC. It is translated as CASSPSRNGRYGYTF.

The chain combines TRBV7-8 with TRBJ1-2, with 8 bases identical to TRBD1. The CDR3 has 16 residues. Germline V CDR1 and CDR2: SGHVS, FQNEAQ. V lost 4 bases to trimming and J lost 5 bases; unmatched junction nucleotides: 12. CDR3 protein: CASSSTGRTGTYGYTF. The CDR3 coding sequence is TGTGCCAGCAGCTCCACAGGCCGGACAGGGACTTATGGCTACACCTTC. Full variable domain (remainder filled in from reference TRBV7-8 and TRBJ1-2): GAGVSQSPRYKVAKRGQDVALRCDPISGHVSLFWYQQALGQGPEFLTYFQNEAQLDKSGLPSDRFFAERPEGSVSTLKIQRTQQEDSAVYLCASSSTGRTGTYGYTFGSGTRLTVV.

The rearrangement uses TRBV4-1 and TRBJ2-1; 8 nucleotides agree with TRBD1. The CDR3 has 13 residues. Per the germline V gene, CDR1 is MGHRA and CDR2 is YSYEKL. Trimming at V came to 1 base and at J to 10 bases, leaving 3 bases not matched to a gene. CDR3 amino acids: CASSQAGGGEQFF. CDR3 nucleotides: TGCGCCAGCAGCCAAGCAGGGGGCGGCGAGCAGTTCTTC.

V gene TRBV5-4 combines with J gene TRBJ2-7; TRBD1 agrees at 7 bases. V lost 10 bases and J lost 2; bases outside the gene matches: 15. Germline loops: CDR1 SGHNT, CDR2 YYREEE (reference sequence). The CDR3 is 15 amino acids. This CDR3 reads CAVRGWQGTTYEQYF. CDR3 sequence (DNA): TGTGCCGTCAGGGGGTGGCAGGGGACCACCTACGAGCAGTACTTC.

The table lists this clone with a count of one. The CDR3 DNA reads as TGTGCCAGCAACAAACAATGGGCCACCGGGGAGCTGTTTTTT. This translates into CASNKQWATGELFF. This chain connects TRBV7-8 to TRBJ2-2; no firm D call. The V end was cut by 7 bases, the J end by 4 bases, with 13 bases between. Germline lookup yields CDR1 SGHVS and CDR2 FQNEAQ. The CDR3 length is 14 residues.

The rearrangement links TRBV7-8 to TRBJ2-1; the match to TRBD2 covers 8 bases. The CDR3 totals 17 residues. The germline gives CDR1 SGHVS, CDR2 FQNEAQ. J was trimmed by 0 bases and V by 3 bases; bases with no gene match: 7. CDR3: CASSLTLAGSSYNEQFF. DNA for the CDR3: TGTGCCAGCAGCTTGACCTTAGCGGGAAGCTCCTACAATGAGCAGTTCTTC. Drawing the rest from reference TRBV7-8 and TRBJ2-1, the complete variable domain is GAGVSQSPRYKVAKRGQDVALRCDPISGHVSLFWYQQALGQGPEFLTYFQNEAQLDKSGLPSDRFFAERPEGSVSTLKIQRTQQEDSAVYLCASSLTLAGSSYNEQFFGPGTRLTVL.

The chain uses TRBV11-2 and TRBJ2-7; TRBD2 agrees at 11 bases. Trimming took 1 base from V and 5 from J; bases not matched to a gene: 4. CDR3 length: 15 residues. Germline loops: CDR1 SGHAT, CDR2 FQNNGV. This chain's CDR3 is CASSLVVAGGDEQYF. DNA of the CDR3: TGTGCCAGCAGCTTAGTGGTAGCGGGGGGGGACGAGCAGTACTTC.

The V and J genes are TRBV18 and TRBJ2-3, with 10 bases matching TRBD2. The germline V gene encodes CDR1 KGHSH and CDR2 LQKENI. This CDR3 spans 16 amino acids. Losses at the gene ends were 6 bases for V and 4 bases for J; bases not matched to a gene: 10. The CDR3 sequence: CASSPASGSAADTQYF. DNA of the CDR3: TGTGCCAGCTCTCCCGCTAGCGGGAGTGCCGCAGATACGCAGTATTTT. The entire variable domain, with the rest obtained from reference TRBV18 and TRBJ2-3, is as follows: NAGVMQNPRHLVRRRGQEARLRCSPMKGHSHVYWYRQLPEEGLKFMVYLQKENIIDESGMPKERFSAEFPKEGPSILRIQQVVRGDSAAYFCASSPASGSAADTQYFGPGTRLTVL.

The genes are TRBV7-9 and TRBJ2-7, with 11 nucleotides matching TRBD2. The CDR3 runs 18 residues. V dropped 4 bases and J dropped 0; count of bases not matched to a gene: 11. Germline V CDR1 and CDR2: SEHNR, FQNEAQ (reference sequence). CDR3 protein: CASSSTDQTSGTSYEQYF. CDR3 in DNA: TGTGCCAGCAGCTCGACAGATCAGACTAGCGGGACCTCCTACGAGCAGTACTTC.

The V and J genes are TRBV6-5 and TRBJ1-3; perhaps TRBD1 as D (5 bases). Germline lookup yields CDR1 MNHEY and CDR2 SVGAGI. V lost 5 bases, J lost 8 bases, and 16 bases lay in between. This CDR3 has 14 amino acids. The CDR3 loop is CASSVGAGTDTIYF. The CDR3 DNA is TGTGCCAGCAGTGTAGGGGCCGGGACGGACACCATATATTTT.

The genes are TRBV5-8 and TRBJ2-5; TRBD1 might be the D (5 bases). CDR3 length: 15 residues. Germline V lookup: CDR1 SGHTS, CDR2 YDEGEE. Trimming pared 0 bases from V and 7 bases from J, leaving 16 bases between. CDR3 sequence reads: CASSLARSGYGTQYF. The CDR3 bases are TGTGCCAGCAGCTTGGCCCGTTCAGGGTATGGGACCCAGTACTTC.

The chain employs TRBV27 and TRBJ2-7, with D possibly matching TRBD1 (6 bases). CDR1 MNHEY and CDR2 SMNVEV come from the germline V gene (reference sequence). This CDR3 has 14 residues. V gave up 5 bases and J gave up 0 bases, with 11 bases separating them. CDR3 in DNA: TGTGCCAGCAGTCCACGGACAGCCTCCTACGAGCAGTACTTC. This sequence encodes CASSPRTASYEQYF.

The V call is TRBV4-2, the J call TRBJ2-5, with 7 bases identical to TRBD2. The CDR3 length is 15 residues. V shed 2 bases and J 5 bases; nucleotides not matched to a gene: 8. Germline CDR1 LGHNA, CDR2 YNFKEQ. The CDR3 DNA sequence: TGTGCCAGCAGCCAAACTAGCGAGGCCTCGGAGACCCAGTACTTC. It codes for CASSQTSEASETQYF.

This rearrangement joins TRBV9 to TRBJ2-3; 9 bases line up with TRBD2. The CDR3 loop spans 14 amino acids. Trimming cost V 5 bases and J 2 bases; bases outside gene matches: 3. CDR1 is SGDLS, CDR2 YYNGEE, per germline. For the CDR3, the DNA is TGTGCCAGCAGTCGACTAGCGGACACAGATACGCAGTATTTT. It yields the protein CASSRLADTDTQYF.

The chain has TRBV5-1 and TRBJ2-2; tentatively, D is TRBD1 (5 bases). The V gene's germline CDR1 is SGHRS and CDR2 YFSETQ. The CDR3 covers 15 residues. Trimming cost V 0 bases and J 5 bases, with 11 bases left between them. CDR3 DNA sequence: TGCGCCAGCAGCTTGGTCACAGGATTAACCGGGGAGCTGTTTTTT. It is translated as CASSLVTGLTGELFF.

The gene calls are TRBV19 and TRBJ2-5, with D tentatively TRBD1 (6 bases). Germline-derived CDR1 and CDR2 are LNHDA and SQIVND (reference sequence). V was clipped by 3 bases and J by 1 base, with 15 bases between them. The length of the CDR3 is 16 residues. CDR3 loop: CASSIGGQGLQETQYF. For the CDR3, the DNA is TGTGCCAGTAGTATCGGAGGCCAGGGGCTCCAAGAGACCCAGTACTTC.

The V gene is TRBV6-1, the J gene TRBJ2-6; D is unresolved. CDR3 length: 16 amino acids. Per the germline V gene, CDR1 is MNHNS and CDR2 is SASEGT. V lost 3 bases and J 0 bases, leaving 9 bases between the germline ends. CDR3 DNA sequence: TGTGCCAGCAGTGACCAGGCCCCCTCTGGGGCCAACGTCCTGACTTTC. Protein: CASSDQAPSGANVLTF.

This chain uses TRBV4-1 with TRBJ2-1; no definite D call. The germline V gene has CDR1 MGHRA and CDR2 YSYEKL. The CDR3 spans 16 residues. V lost 0 bases and J lost 4, with 13 bases in between. CDR3 loop: CASSQETSGYYNEQFF. CDR3 sequence (DNA): TGCGCCAGCAGCCAAGAGACTTCGGGTTATTACAATGAGCAGTTCTTC.

V and J are TRBV9 and TRBJ1-3; TRBD1 matches at 7 bases. This CDR3 region has 15 residues. Germline CDR1 is SGDLS and CDR2 is YYNGEE. V gave up 2 bases and J gave up 2 bases; unmatched junction bases: 4. CDR3 DNA: TGTGCCAGCAGCGTTGAGGGGGCGACTGGAAACACCATATATTTT. This encodes CASSVEGATGNTIYF.

This clone was seen only once. The chain uses TRBV27 and TRBJ2-7; 9 positions match TRBD1. Germline CDR1 reads MNHEY; CDR2 reads SMNVEV (reference sequence). This CDR3 spans 14 amino acids. Unmatched junction bases numbered 8, after V lost 5 bases and J lost 6 bases. The CDR3 spells CASSRGTGFFEQYF. The CDR3 nucleotides read TGTGCCAGCAGTCGGGGGACAGGGTTCTTCGAGCAGTACTTC.

The chain is built from TRBV19 and TRBJ2-1; tentative D call: TRBD2 (6 bases). Trimming shortened V by 3 bases and J by 7 bases, and 10 bases separated the two germline ends. The CDR3 has 13 amino acids. In germline, CDR1 is LNHDA, CDR2 SQIVND (reference sequence). The CDR3 coding sequence is TGTGCCAGTAGTATGGGGGGTTCTAATGAGCAGTTCTTC. Translation gives CASSMGGSNEQFF.

V and J are TRBV9 and TRBJ2-2; a weak D match, TRBD1 (6 bases). Deletions cut 1 base from V and 6 bases from J, with 13 bases between. The CDR3 has 15 residues. Germline CDR1 and CDR2: SGDLS and YYNGEE. The CDR3 loop is CASSVSGHPSGELFF. CDR3 sequence (DNA): TGTGCCAGCAGCGTATCGGGACACCCCTCCGGGGAGCTGTTTTTT. The variable domain in full, with the rest retrieved from reference TRBV9 and TRBJ2-2, is DSGVTQTPKHLITATGQRVTLRCSPRSGDLSVYWYQQSLDQGLQFLIQYYNGEERAKGNILERFSAQQFPDLHSELNLSSLELGDSALYFCASSVSGHPSGELFFGEGSRLTVL.